The present T cell receptor beta chain was sequenced within a study of blood T cell repertoires in COVID-19 (dated by TCRdb to 2018 to 2020). Regarding the study in general: Samples covering the acute and convalescent phases of COVID-19 were provided by collaborators in the United States, Italy and Spain. The prospective study material was composed of cDNA or gDNA derived from T cells, B-cell-depleted T cells, or PBMCs. A freely available public database, intended as a resource for researchers studying the immune response to SARS-CoV-2, is where the repertoires were released. Samples came from the ongoing ImmuneRACE study (first 160 participants) plus 1,254 subjects from 6 global collaborators. Deeply sampled blood TCRbeta repertoires from subjects exposed to, actively infected with, or recovered from COVID-19 were included in the dataset. Sample metadata almost always included a de-identified subject ID, COVID-19 status, age in years and sex. Where available, HLA class I and class II types were taken from metadata supplied by the sample provider and were not determined by assay-based typing.

The trim is 2 bases for V and 0 bases for J, with a gap of 11 bases between the germline ends. Via the germline V gene, CDR1 is MGHDK and CDR2 SYGVNS. The CDR3 runs 16 amino acids, cysteine and phenylalanine included. Only the CDR3 DNA is retained, 48 bases long and in frame from the first base. Worth noting for this clone: It lacks a known antigen. The sample holds no much larger clone one base away, and base qualities are not on file.

The immunoSEQ Assay, a bias-controlled multiplex PCR, was used to amplify TCRbeta CDR3 regions from genomic DNA. The authors processed their data as follows. Within the assay, amplification of reference gene primers was used to estimate how many nucleated cells each sample contained. To quantify the absolute abundance of each unique TCRbeta CDR3 rearrangement, sequence reads were collapsed and filtered. For each sample, productive Simpson clonality was calculated by taking the square root of Simpson's diversity index across productive rearrangements. Held by TCRdb, this immuneACCESS table contains in-frame sequences only and omits some clones. Under half of the omission traces to an unresolved V gene where checked; the cause of the rest is unknown. The V and J calls and clone size come from that table; D and trimming were worked out from the DNA. Recorded for this sample are more than 150,000 clones; around 73% of them occurred a single time. The ten top clones hold roughly a sixth of the sample.

General study outcomes and caveats: The quantity of clinical and demographic metadata differed by source and by participant and was supplied without curation.

In the prospective study, participants were roughly 18 to 100 years old, resided in about two dozen geographic areas of the United States, and were enrolled through a virtual design. In the prospective study, cohorts were assigned on the basis of participant-reported clinical history obtained from a screening survey and a study questionnaire. ImmuneRACE Cohort 3 recovered participants were defined by two consecutive negative NP/OP PCR tests, healthcare professional clearance, or symptom resolution. Each participant in the prospective study had whole blood, serum and a nasopharyngeal or oropharyngeal swab collected by mobile phlebotomists. Over an approximately two-month period, participants in the prospective study had the option of providing additional blood draws and questionnaires. Before DNA extraction, blood samples from the prospective study were shipped at room temperature or frozen.

Sequences were obtained from PBMCs or T cells enriched from blood (not recorded which). The rearranged chain carries TRBV25-1 and TRBJ2-1, with TRBD2 tentatively as D gene (6 bases match). The TCR was taken from a woman aged 45-65 years who had recovered from COVID-19. The DNA is as follows: TGTGCCAGCAGTGAAGGAGGGAGGAGCTCCTACAATGAGCAGTTCTTC. It translates as CASSEGGRSSYNEQFF.